One sample yielded the 10 T cell receptor beta chains listed below, sequenced in a study of T cell changes during pregnancy in multiple sclerosis. Using immunoSEQ multiplex PCR, the repertoire was profiled, and TCRdb retains in-frame clones only, with some absent. The table records tens of thousands of clones, around 93% of them present only once. The specimen comprised peripheral blood, sampled in the first trimester of pregnancy. The receptor source for this set is a female donor with multiple sclerosis, enrolled in a pregnancy study.

The J gene is TRBJ2-5, the V gene TRBV19, with 10 nucleotides matching TRBD1. Trimming cost V 0 bases and J 2 bases; bases outside gene matches: 0. Germline-derived CDR1 and CDR2 are LNHDA and SQIVND (reference sequence). The CDR3 is made up of 15 amino acids. CDR3 sequence (DNA): TGTGCCAGTAGTATAGAGGGACAGGGGCAAGAGACCCAGTACTTC. It encodes CASSIEGQGQETQYF.

The chain links TRBV27 to TRBJ2-1, with D possibly being TRBD1 (5 bases). The CDR3 totals 13 residues. Germline V gene lookup returns CDR1 MNHEY and CDR2 SMNVEV (reference sequence). V lost 2 bases to trimming and J lost 7 bases, with 9 bases between them. The CDR3 DNA reads as TGTGCCAGCAGTTTAATACAGGAGAATGAGCAGTTCTTC. This sequence encodes CASSLIQENEQFF.

The chain couples TRBV5-1 to TRBJ2-7; TRBD1 aligns across 8 bases. Trimming at V came to 0 bases and at J to 4 bases, leaving 3 bases not matched to a gene. Per the germline V gene, CDR1 is SGHRS and CDR2 is YFSETQ. The CDR3 consists of 14 residues. The chain's CDR3 is CASSLGTGPYEQYF. The CDR3 region has the DNA TGCGCCAGCAGCTTGGGGACAGGGCCTTACGAGCAGTACTTC.

This clone was detected once. The chain has TRBV4-2 and TRBJ2-2; 13 bases agree with TRBD2. The CDR3 spans 16 residues. Per the germline V gene, CDR1 is LGHNA and CDR2 is YNFKEQ. V was clipped by 4 bases and J by 3 bases; unmatched bases: 2. CDR3 residues: CASSLGLAGDTGELFF. CDR3 in DNA: TGTGCCAGCAGCCTCGGACTAGCGGGAGACACCGGGGAGCTGTTTTTT.

Here the CDR3 DNA reads TGTGCCAGCAGCCCACCCGCGGTTGTGGCTGAAGCTTTCTTT. Amino acids: CASSPPAVVAEAFF. The J gene is TRBJ1-1, the V gene TRBV7-9; D not certain. This CDR3 region has 14 residues. V was clipped by 5 bases and J by 6 bases, with 16 bases between them. Germline V lookup: CDR1 SEHNR, CDR2 FQNEAQ (reference sequence).

This chain joins TRBV7-9 and TRBJ2-1; 12 positions match TRBD2. CDR3 size: 15 residues. CDR1 is SEHNR, CDR2 FQNEAQ, per germline (reference sequence). Unmatched junction bases numbered 6, after V lost 2 bases and J lost 10 bases. The CDR3 loop reads CASSLRTSGIREQFF. DNA of the CDR3: TGTGCCAGCAGCTTAAGGACTAGCGGGATTAGAGAGCAGTTCTTC.

The V gene is TRBV6-6, the J gene TRBJ1-2, with a weak D call TRBD1 (6 bases). V was clipped by 7 bases and J by 3 bases, with 15 bases between them. There are 14 residues in the CDR3. Per germline, CDR1 MNHNY and CDR2 SVGAGI (reference sequence). CDR3 protein: CASIRQDPDYGYTF. CDR3 bases: TGTGCCAGCATTAGACAGGATCCTGACTATGGCTACACCTTC.

This clone was counted a single time. This chain links TRBV5-6 with TRBJ1-2; perhaps TRBD1 as D (5 bases). The CDR3 extends over 15 amino acids. Trimming pared 5 bases from V and 0 bases from J, leaving 14 bases between. CDR1 is SGHDT, CDR2 YYEEEE, per germline. The CDR3 DNA is TGTGCCAGCAGGCCGGGGGGTGAAGCTAACTATGGCTACACCTTC. Amino acids: CASRPGGEANYGYTF.

This chain joins TRBV5-6 and TRBJ2-2; 7 bases map to TRBD1. This CDR3 region has 16 residues. After removal of 4 bases from V and 1 base from J, the junction contained 7 bases not matched to a gene. Per the germline V gene, CDR1 is SGHDT and CDR2 is YYEEEE. CDR3 amino acids: CASSIDRVLNTGELFF. The CDR3 DNA reads as TGTGCCAGCAGCATAGACAGGGTACTGAACACCGGGGAGCTGTTTTTT.

About this clone: An end of the junction does not agree with germline; a read error may underlie this. V and J are TRBV29-1 and TRBJ2-3, with TRBD2 as a possible D gene (6 bases). Per germline, CDR1 SQVTM and CDR2 ANQGSEA. This CDR3 has 12 amino acids. The CDR3 DNA reads TGCAGCGTTGACGGGAGCATAGATACGCAGTATTTT. Its protein is CSVDGSIDTQYF.